This TCR beta chain was documented in a study of identical twins (dated by TCRdb to between 2015 and 2016). Broadly, across the study: TCR alpha and beta repertoires from monozygotic twins, unrelated adults of various ages and cord blood were deep-sequenced to test whether fetal clonotypes persist. To rule out contamination, replicate twin experiments were performed at different times with different library preparation protocols.

Its CDR3 holds 13 amino acids, cysteine through phenylalanine. Just the 39-base CDR3 DNA is kept, in frame starting at base 1. In the germline V gene, CDR1 corresponds to KGHSH and CDR2 to LQKENI. V and J lose 6 bases and 0 bases, and a span of 9 bases separates them. Every donor in the study was a healthy Caucasian. Three pairs of female monozygotic twins, all aged roughly 18 to 29 years, were included in the twin cohort. The RNA used for TCR libraries was isolated from peripheral blood mononuclear cells. Library preparation employed 5' RACE. TCRdb records Illumina HiSeq 2000 as the sequencer. A universal primer binding site was introduced by template switching, and a unique molecular identifier was present in the final cDNA, enabling accurate counting of TCR cDNA molecules. Specific primers in the conserved constant-segment region were used to synthesize first-strand cDNA for the TCR alpha and beta chains. To control for contamination, every cDNA library was double barcoded, receiving both a SMART-Mk sample barcode and Illumina barcodes. TruSeq adapter sequences along with Illumina sample barcodes were introduced in two successive PCR steps. Sequencing of the TCR alpha and beta cDNA libraries was done on the Illumina HiSeq platform using custom primers. Regarding the original processing steps: Raw reads were processed with MiGEC to extract unique molecular identifiers, and MiXCR was used to determine CDR3 positions. For each individual, recombination models were inferred using an EM algorithm with the repgenHMM and IGoR tools. Shared clonotype analysis was performed with the tcR package in R, normalizing sharing by the product of cloneset sizes. To study raw recombination free of thymic and clonal selection effects, out-of-frame nonproductive sequences were analyzed. TCRdb passed the public sequencing reads through fastp at Q25 and MiXCR, retaining productive beta sequences. Every entry covers one CDR3 protein and lists the most common genes and DNA from its rows. The authors' filters were not applied to this entry. Within this sample are just under 650,000 distinct CDR3 sequences, with less than 9% of them counted one time only. Approximately 1.5% of the sample is held by the ten biggest clonotypes.

Beyond this particular receptor, the publication reports: Invariant T cells such as MAIT and iNKT could partly confound zero-insertion analyses, although diverse VJ usage argued against such confounding for most clonotypes. The excess sharing between twins in beta out-of-frame sequences was weaker because fewer shared sequences reduced the signal-to-noise ratio. Out-of-frame TCR alpha sharing in monozygotic twins was systematically underestimated by recombination models, whereas sharing between unrelated individuals was in agreement with the recombination models. Fewer insertions were carried by abundant cord blood beta clonotypes, a similar but weaker trend appeared in young adult naive repertoires, and no such trend appeared in memory repertoires. Because the same donors could not be followed over many years, conclusions were based on cross-sectional statistical analysis. Compared with coincidental sharing between unrelated individuals, an excess of low generation-probability sequences was observed among out-of-frame TCR alpha sequences shared between twins.

Notes on this clonotype: The clone's antigen remains unknown. One base away there is no much larger clone; base qualities are not given.

These same records also appear under a second study, on yellow fever vaccine responses in identical twins. As the second study states: According to the authors, the vaccine-induced T cell response in identical twins seemed to be partly convergent and partly specific to each individual. In identical twins, the study followed T cell clones that responded to the vaccine with precision.

Sequencing was performed on PBMCs. The chain is made from TRBV18 and TRBJ2-7; no D gene call is confident. The TCR originated in a woman younger than 30 in good health. The bases read TGTGCCAGCTCCCCCGCGGTCTCCTACGAGCAGTACTTC. It codes for CASSPAVSYEQYF.